The rows below give T cell receptor beta chains drawn from one sample of a study of blood T cell repertoires in COVID-19. Profiled with immunoSEQ multiplex PCR; TCRdb holds only in-frame clones, not every one. The sample gives 250,000 to 400,000 clones, roughly 86% of which show up once; about 5.4% is in the top ten. Material for sequencing was PBMCs or T cells enriched from blood (not recorded which). These receptors all stem from a woman aged 25 to 39 who had recovered from COVID-19. CDR3s include the opening cysteine and the closing phenylalanine or tryptophan. The D gene is left open where the match is weak. Clone size is stated in some rows and not others, as once, few, many or a class when expanded.

d_call | j_call | v_call | clone_size | cdr3_nt | cdr3_aa
NA | TRBJ2-1 | TRBV7-2 | NA | TGTGCCAGCAGCTTAGTAGGGCGGGGGCCCTACAATGAGCAGTTCTTC | CASSLVGRGPYNEQFF
NA | TRBJ1-2 | TRBV6-5 | NA | TGTGCCAGCAGTTACTTGGGTGTTGAGCGCTATGGCTACACCTTC | CASSYLGVERYGYTF
NA | TRBJ1-5 | TRBV2 | NA | TGTGCCAGCAGTCCCCGGTTTTATCAGCCCCAGCATTTT | CASSPRFYQPQHF
TRBD2 | TRBJ2-1 | TRBV19 | NA | TGTGCCAGTACATCCACTAGCGGGGGTTATGAGCAGTTCTTC | CASTSTSGGYEQFF
TRBD2 | TRBJ2-3 | TRBV7-2 | NA | TGTGCCAGCAGCCCTGGACTAGCGGGGGGTAAGGGTACGCAGTATTTT | CASSPGLAGGKGTQYF
NA | TRBJ1-1 | TRBV19 | NA | TGTGCCAGTAGTAGCAGGGGTACTGAAGCTTTCTTT | CASSSRGTEAFF
TRBD1 | TRBJ2-1 | TRBV15 | NA | TGTGCCACCAGCAGTGGGGACAGGGCTGATGAGCAGTTCTTC | CATSSGDRADEQFF
NA | TRBJ2-2 | TRBV9 | NA | TGTGCCAGCAGCGTAGTCTCCGGGGAGCTGTTTTTT | CASSVVSGELFF
NA | TRBJ2-7 | TRBV11-3 | NA | TGTGCCAGCAGCTTAGAGGGGAGTAGTTTCGGGGGCTACGAGCAGTACTTC | CASSLEGSSFGGYEQYF
TRBD1 | TRBJ1-2 | TRBV5-8 | NA | TGTGCCAGCAGCTTGGACGGTCGGACAGGGAACTATGGCTACACCTTC | CASSLDGRTGNYGYTF
TRBD1 | TRBJ1-3 | TRBV18 | NA | TGTGCCAGCTCACGGGACAGGGTTCCCTCTGGAAACACCATATATTTT | CASSRDRVPSGNTIYF
NA | TRBJ1-1 | TRBV5-1 | few | TGCGCCAGCAGCGTGTTACAGGGAAATACTGAAGCTTTCTTT | CASSVLQGNTEAFF
TRBD2 | TRBJ2-5 | TRBV6-2/TRBV6-3 | NA | TGTGCCAGCAGTTACCCTCTTGGACTAGCGGGGGTTTCGGAGACCCAGTACTTC | CASSYPLGLAGVSETQYF
NA | TRBJ1-5 | TRBV6-4 | NA | TGTGCCAGCAGAGGAGGGCCCCAGCATTTT | CASRGGPQHF
TRBD1 | TRBJ2-7 | TRBV6-5 | NA | TGTGCCAGCAGTTACCCTGACAGGGGATCAAACGAGCAGTACTTC | CASSYPDRGSNEQYF
NA | TRBJ1-4 | TRBV7-9 | NA | TGTGCCATCCGGGACACAGCTAATGAAAAACTGTTTTTT | CAIRDTANEKLFF
TRBD1 | TRBJ1-4 | TRBV5-1 | NA | TGCGCCAGCAGCTCCGGGACAGGCGGGGGAAAACTGTTTTTT | CASSSGTGGGKLFF
NA | TRBJ1-2 | TRBV12-3/TRBV12-4 | NA | TGTGCCAGCAGTTTGGGCAGTAACTATGGCTACACCTTC | CASSLGSNYGYTF
TRBD1 | TRBJ2-7 | TRBV27 | NA | TGTGCCAGCTCCGGGACAGGTCTCTACGAGCAGTACTTC | CASSGTGLYEQYF